The entry that follows covers one T cell receptor (beta chain) sequence. Its antigen remains unknown. TCRdb's table, derived via immunoSEQ multiplex PCR, lists solely in-frame clones and lacks some. Altogether around 140,000 clones are present, 85% to 95% being singletons, with the ten largest covering roughly 1%. This sample was included in a study of OX40 agonist ivuxolimab in advanced cancers. Study outcomes and limitations: The mean number of expanded clones was higher in CD8+ T cells than in CD4+. Some nonresponders likewise displayed low normalized T-cell clonal expansion.

With V trimmed by 1 base and J by 1 base, 1 base remained unmatched. Germline assignment: CDR1 SNHLY and CDR2 FYNNEI. This CDR3 spans 15 amino acids. This chain links TRBV2 with TRBJ2-3; 8 positions agree with TRBD1. Sample: CD4+ or CD8+ T cells sorted from blood, taken in a trial of the OX40 agonist ivuxolimab. The sequence came from an adult with an advanced solid tumor such as melanoma, head and neck, liver or kidney cancer. The CDR3 nucleotides are TGTGCCAGCAGTGAAGGGGGACAGGGCACAGATACGCAGTATTTT. Protein sequence: CASSEGGQGTDTQYF.